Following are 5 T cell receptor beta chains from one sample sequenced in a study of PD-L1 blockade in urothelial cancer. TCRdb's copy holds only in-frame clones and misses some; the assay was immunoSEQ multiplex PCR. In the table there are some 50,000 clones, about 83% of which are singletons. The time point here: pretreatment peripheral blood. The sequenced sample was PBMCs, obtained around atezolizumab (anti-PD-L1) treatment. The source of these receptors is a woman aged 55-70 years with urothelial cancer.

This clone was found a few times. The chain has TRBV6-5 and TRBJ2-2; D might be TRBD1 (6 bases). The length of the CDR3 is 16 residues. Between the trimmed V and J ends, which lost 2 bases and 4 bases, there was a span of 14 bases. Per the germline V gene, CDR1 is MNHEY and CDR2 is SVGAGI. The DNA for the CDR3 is TGTGCCAGCAGTTACCTCGGACAGATTGGCACCGGGGAGCTGTTTTTT. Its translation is CASSYLGQIGTGELFF.

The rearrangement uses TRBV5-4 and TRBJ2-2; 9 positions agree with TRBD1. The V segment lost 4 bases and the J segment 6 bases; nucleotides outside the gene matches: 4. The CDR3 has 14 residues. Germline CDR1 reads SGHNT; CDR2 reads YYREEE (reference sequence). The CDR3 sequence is CASSPQGAPGELFF. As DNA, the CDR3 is TGTGCCAGCAGCCCACAGGGGGCGCCCGGGGAGCTGTTTTTT.

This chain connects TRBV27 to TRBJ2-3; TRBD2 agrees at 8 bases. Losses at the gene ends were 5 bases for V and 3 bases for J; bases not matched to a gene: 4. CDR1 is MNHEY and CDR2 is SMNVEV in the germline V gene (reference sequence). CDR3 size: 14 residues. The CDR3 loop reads CASSGSGNTDTQYF. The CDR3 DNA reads TGTGCCAGCAGTGGTAGCGGGAATACAGATACGCAGTATTTT.

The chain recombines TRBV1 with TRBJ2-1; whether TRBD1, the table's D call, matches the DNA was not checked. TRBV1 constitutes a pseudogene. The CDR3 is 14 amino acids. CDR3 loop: CTRNLRVANNEQFF. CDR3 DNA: TGCACCAGAAACCTCAGGGTTGCCAACAATGAGCAGTTCTTC.

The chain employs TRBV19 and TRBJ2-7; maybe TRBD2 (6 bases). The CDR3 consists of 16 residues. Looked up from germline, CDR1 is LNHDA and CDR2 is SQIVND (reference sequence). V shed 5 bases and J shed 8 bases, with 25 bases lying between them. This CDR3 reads CASSLEGGAPRLKQYF. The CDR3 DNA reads TGTGCCAGTAGTCTCGAAGGAGGGGCTCCAAGACTAAAGCAGTACTTC. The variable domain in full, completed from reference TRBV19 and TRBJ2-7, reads DGGITQSPKYLFRKEGQNVTLSCEQNLNHDAMYWYRQDPGQGLRLIYYSQIVNDFQKGDIAEGYSVSREKKESFPLTVTSAQKNPTAFYLCASSLEGGAPRLKQYFGPGTRLTVT.